This T cell receptor beta chain was captured in a study of vaccination effects on CD4 cells after COVID-19. Turning to this clone: Antigen unknown.

Produced via immunoSEQ multiplex PCR; TCRdb's table is partial and in-frame only. The table lists about 37,000 clones, 66% of them singletons. The trim removed 2 bases at V and 1 base at J, leaving 8 bases unmatched. There are 17 residues in the CDR3. The germline V gene has CDR1 MNHNS and CDR2 SASEGT. Sequencing was preceded by expansion of antigen-specific CD4+ T cells with viral peptide pools in the ViraFEST assay. Following an approximately 9-day culture, CD4+ T cells were purified. Previously uninfected by SARS-CoV-2, the vaccine recipients also showed negative nucleocapsid antibodies. With 7.5 to 10 ug/ml peptides and roughly 11 IU/ml IL-2, over 1.5 million PBMC per well were cultured. Fresh IL-2-containing medium replaced half the medium on days 3 and 7.

The TCR originated in a human donor who received a COVID-19 vaccine. The chain is built from TRBV6-1 and TRBJ1-3, with 7 bases fitting TRBD1. The source was CD4+ T cells from PBMCs cultured with HCoV-OC43 spike peptides, collected before COVID-19 vaccination. Documented subset: HCoV-OC43 spike overlapping peptide pool stimulation. The CDR3 protein is CASSEHTGVGSGNTIYF. As DNA, the CDR3 is TGTGCCAGCAGTGAACACACAGGGGTAGGGTCTGGAAACACCATATATTTT.